The source of this T cell receptor beta chain is a study of cytomegalovirus exposure and HLA in healthy donors. Trimming stripped 1 base from V and 2 bases from J, with 9 bases between. This CDR3 region has 14 residues. Germline lookup yields CDR1 SEHNR and CDR2 FQNEAQ (reference sequence). The PCR made use of 60 Vbeta and 13 Jbeta primers. TCRdb's copy holds only in-frame clones and misses some; the assay was immunoSEQ multiplex PCR. This table has about 160,000 clones, roughly 72% appearing once. This receptor was taken from a middle-aged man in good health and CMV-seronegative. The chain couples TRBV7-9 to TRBJ2-7; D gene ambiguous. Material for sequencing was PBMCs. CDR3 protein: CASSLEQTPYEQYV. The DNA of the CDR3 is TGTGCCAGCAGCTTAGAACAGACACCCTACGAGCAGTACGTC.